The clone carrying this T cell receptor (beta chain) was counted a single time. Tissue for this sample was collected 2-4 cm from the breast tumor. The J segment lost 0 bases and the V segment lost 3 bases, leaving 2 bases of the junction unmatched. This CDR3 is 15 amino acids long. Germline V gene data show CDR1 as SGHTS and CDR2 as YDEGEE. Blood replicates held 0.5 ug DNA, tumor or normal breast about 1.5 ug, two each. The data were produced by immunoSEQ multiplex PCR, yet TCRdb's version contains in-frame clones alone and is incomplete. The repertoire includes some 6,000 clones, approximately 70% of them detected once, and roughly 13% sits in the top ten. These data originate in a study of early stage breast cancer tumors.

This chain links TRBV5-8 with TRBJ2-2, with TRBD1 matching 7 bases. This TCR was recovered from a person aged 55-75 years with breast cancer. The sequencing sample was made of normal breast tissue next to the tumor. CDR3 loop: CASSWGQTNTGELFF. In DNA form, the CDR3 reads TGTGCCAGCAGCTGGGGACAGACGAACACCGGGGAGCTGTTTTTT.